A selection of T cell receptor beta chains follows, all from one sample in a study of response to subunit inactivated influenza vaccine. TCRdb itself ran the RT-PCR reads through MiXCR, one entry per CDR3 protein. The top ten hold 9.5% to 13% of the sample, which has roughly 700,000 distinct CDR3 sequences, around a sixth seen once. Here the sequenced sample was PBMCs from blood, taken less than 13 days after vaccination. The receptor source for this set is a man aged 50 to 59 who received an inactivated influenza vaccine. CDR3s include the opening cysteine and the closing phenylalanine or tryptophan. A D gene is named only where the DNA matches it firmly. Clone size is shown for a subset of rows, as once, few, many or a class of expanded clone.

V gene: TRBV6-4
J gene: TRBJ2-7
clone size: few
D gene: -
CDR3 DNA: TGTGCCAGCAGTGACGTGGACGGCAACTACGAGCAGTACTTC
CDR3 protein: CASSDVDGNYEQYF

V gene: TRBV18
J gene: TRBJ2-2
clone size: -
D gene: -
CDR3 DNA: TGTGCCAGCTCACCACCGTCCTCAAAGGACACCGGGGAGCTGTTTTTT
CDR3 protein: CASSPPSSKDTGELFF

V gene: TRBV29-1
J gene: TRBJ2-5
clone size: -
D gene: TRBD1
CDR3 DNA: TGCAGCGCCCAGACAGGGGGAGGCCAAGAGACCCAGTATTTC
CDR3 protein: CSAQTGGGQETQYF

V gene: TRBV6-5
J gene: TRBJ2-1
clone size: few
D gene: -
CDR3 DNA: TGTGCCAGCAGTTACCGGGGTTCCAATGAGCAGTTCTTC
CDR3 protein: CASSYRGSNEQFF

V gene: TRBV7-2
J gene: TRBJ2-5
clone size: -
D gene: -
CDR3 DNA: TGTGCCAGCAGCTTATCTCCAGCACGAAAAGAGACCCAGTACTTC
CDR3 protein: CASSLSPARKETQYF

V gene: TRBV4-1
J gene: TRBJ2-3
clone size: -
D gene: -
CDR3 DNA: TGCGCCAGCAGCCAAGTGGCGGTAGTGGGCACAGATACGCAGTATTTT
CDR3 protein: CASSQVAVVGTDTQYF

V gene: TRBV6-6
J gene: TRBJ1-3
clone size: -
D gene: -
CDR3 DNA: TGTGCCAGCAGTTACCCCGAAGGTAACACCATATATTTT
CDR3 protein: CASSYPEGNTIYF

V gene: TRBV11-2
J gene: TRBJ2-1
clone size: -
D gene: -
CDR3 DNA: TGTGCCAGCAGCTTCTTATACGATGAGCAGTTCTTC
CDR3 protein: CASSFLYDEQFF

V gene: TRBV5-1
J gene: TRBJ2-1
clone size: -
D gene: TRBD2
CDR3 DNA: TGCGCCAGCAGCTCAGGGACTAGCTGGCAGTTCTTC
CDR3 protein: CASSSGTSWQFF

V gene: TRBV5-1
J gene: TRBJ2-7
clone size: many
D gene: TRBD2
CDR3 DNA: TGCGCCAGCAGCTTGGGACTAGCGGGAGTAAATTCCTACGAGCAGTACTTC
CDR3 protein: CASSLGLAGVNSYEQYF

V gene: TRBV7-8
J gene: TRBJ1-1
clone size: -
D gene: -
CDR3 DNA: TGTGCCACCGCAGCACGAAGATTTACTGGTACTGAAGCTTTCTTT
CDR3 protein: CATAARRFTGTEAFF

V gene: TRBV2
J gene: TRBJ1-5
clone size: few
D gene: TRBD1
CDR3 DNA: TGTGCCAGCAGTGTGACAGGGGGCGTTCAGCCCCAGCATTTT
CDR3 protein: CASSVTGGVQPQHF

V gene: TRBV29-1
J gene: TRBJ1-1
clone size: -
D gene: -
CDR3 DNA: TGCAGCGTTCTCCCAACCATGAACACTGAAGCTTTCTTT
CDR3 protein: CSVLPTMNTEAFF

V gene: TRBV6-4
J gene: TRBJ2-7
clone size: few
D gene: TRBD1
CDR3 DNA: TGTGCCAGCAGTGATGGTTTAGAAACAGGGGGTTCCTACGAGCAGTACTTC
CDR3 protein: CASSDGLETGGSYEQYF

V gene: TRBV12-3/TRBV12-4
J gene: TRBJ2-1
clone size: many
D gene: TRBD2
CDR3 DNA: TGTGCCAGCAGTTTTGTCCTGGGAGGGAACAATGAGCAGTTCTTC
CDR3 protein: CASSFVLGGNNEQFF

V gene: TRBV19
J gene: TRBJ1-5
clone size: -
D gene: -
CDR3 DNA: TGTGCCAGTAGTATAGTGGGCGGGGGCTATCAGCCCCAGCATTTT
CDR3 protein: CASSIVGGGYQPQHF

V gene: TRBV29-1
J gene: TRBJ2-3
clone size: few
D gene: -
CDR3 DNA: TGCAGCGTTGAATTTTGGGCGGTGGATACGCAGTATTTT
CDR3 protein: CSVEFWAVDTQYF

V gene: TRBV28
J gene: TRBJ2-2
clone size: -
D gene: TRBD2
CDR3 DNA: TGTGCCAGCAGTGAGGGACTAGCGGGGGGGCCGGGAACCGGGGAGCTGTTTTTT
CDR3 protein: CASSEGLAGGPGTGELFF

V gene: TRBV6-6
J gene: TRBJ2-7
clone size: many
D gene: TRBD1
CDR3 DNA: TGTGCCAGCAGAAAGGGACAGGGATACGAGCAGTACTTC
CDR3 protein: CASRKGQGYEQYF

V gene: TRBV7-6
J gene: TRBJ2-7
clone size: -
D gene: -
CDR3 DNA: TGTGCCAGCAGCTTAGCGGCATGGGAACACGAGCAGTACTTC
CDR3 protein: CASSLAAWEHEQYF

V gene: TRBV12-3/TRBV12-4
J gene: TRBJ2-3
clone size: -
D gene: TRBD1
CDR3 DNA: TGTGCCAGCACCCGAAGGGGGACAGGGGGAGATACGCAGTATTTT
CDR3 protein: CASTRRGTGGDTQYF

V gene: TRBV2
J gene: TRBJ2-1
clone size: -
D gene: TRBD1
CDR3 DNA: TGTGCCAGCAGGCCTGGGACAGGGGGGTCCAGGGAGCAGTTCTTC
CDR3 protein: CASRPGTGGSREQFF

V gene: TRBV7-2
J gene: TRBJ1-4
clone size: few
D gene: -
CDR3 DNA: TGTGCCAGCAGCAAGGGCGGTTCTGACGGAAAACTATTTTTT
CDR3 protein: CASSKGGSDGKLFF

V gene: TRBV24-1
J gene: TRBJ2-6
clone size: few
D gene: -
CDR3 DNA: TGTGCCACCAGTGATACTGCCCTAGGTGGGGCCAACGTCCTGACTTTC
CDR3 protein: CATSDTALGGANVLTF

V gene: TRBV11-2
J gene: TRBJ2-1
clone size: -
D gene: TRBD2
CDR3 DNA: TGTGCCAGCAGCTTGGGACTAGCGGGATGGGGCTCCTACAATGAGCAGTTCTTC
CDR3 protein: CASSLGLAGWGSYNEQFF

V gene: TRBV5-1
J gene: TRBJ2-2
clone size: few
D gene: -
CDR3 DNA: TGCGCCAGCAGCTTGGGCAGCGTACCCAACACCGGGGAGCTGTTTTTT
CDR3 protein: CASSLGSVPNTGELFF

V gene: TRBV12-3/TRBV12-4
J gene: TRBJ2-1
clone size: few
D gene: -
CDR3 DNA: TGTGCCAGCACCCCGCGATCCGGTGATGAGCAGTTCTTC
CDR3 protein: CASTPRSGDEQFF

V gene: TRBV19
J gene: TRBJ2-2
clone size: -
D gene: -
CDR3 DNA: TGTGCCAGTAGTATAGAATGGTGGGGAATCGACACCGGGGAGCTGTTTTTT
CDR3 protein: CASSIEWWGIDTGELFF

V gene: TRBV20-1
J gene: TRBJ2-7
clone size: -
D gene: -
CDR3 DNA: TGCAGTGCTAGAGGAACGGTGGATGCCTACGAGCAGTACTTC
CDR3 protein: CSARGTVDAYEQYF

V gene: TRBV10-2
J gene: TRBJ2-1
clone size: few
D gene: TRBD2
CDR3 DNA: TGCGCCAGCAGTGAATTACTAGCGGGGGGACCTCCGGGCTCCTACAATGAGCAGTTCTTC
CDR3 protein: CASSELLAGGPPGSYNEQFF

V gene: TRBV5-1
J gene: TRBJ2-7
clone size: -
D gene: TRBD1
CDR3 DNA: TGCGCCAGCAGCTTGGGGACAGGGATCGAGCAGTACTTC
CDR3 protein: CASSLGTGIEQYF

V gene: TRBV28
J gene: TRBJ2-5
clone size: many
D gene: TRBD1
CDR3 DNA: TGTGCCAGCAGTTTACCCACAGGGGGCTCAGAGACCCAGTACTTC
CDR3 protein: CASSLPTGGSETQYF

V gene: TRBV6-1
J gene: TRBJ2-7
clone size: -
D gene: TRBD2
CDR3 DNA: TGTGCCAGCAGTCTGCCTAGCGGGTCCTACGAGCAGTACTTC
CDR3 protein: CASSLPSGSYEQYF

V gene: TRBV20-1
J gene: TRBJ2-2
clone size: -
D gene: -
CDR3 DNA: TGCAGTGCTATTCTACCCGGACGTTCCGGGACCGGGGAGCTGTTTTTT
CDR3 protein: CSAILPGRSGTGELFF

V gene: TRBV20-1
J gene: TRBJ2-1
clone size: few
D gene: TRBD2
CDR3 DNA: TGCAGTGCTAGAGACTGGGGGAGGGCGAACGAGCAGTTCTTC
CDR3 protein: CSARDWGRANEQFF

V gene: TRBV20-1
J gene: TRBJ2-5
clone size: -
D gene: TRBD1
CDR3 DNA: TGCAGTGCTAGTAGACAGGGAGTTGGTGTTGGAGAGACCCAGTACTTC
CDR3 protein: CSASRQGVGVGETQYF

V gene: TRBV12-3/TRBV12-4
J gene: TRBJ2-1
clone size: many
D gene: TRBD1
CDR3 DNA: TGTGCCAGCACCAAAGACAGGGGGTTGATCAATGAGCAATTCTTC
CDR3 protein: CASTKDRGLINEQFF

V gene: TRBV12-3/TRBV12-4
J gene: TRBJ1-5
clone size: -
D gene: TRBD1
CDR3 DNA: TGTGCCAGCAGGACAGGGACCCTGCCCCAGCATTTT
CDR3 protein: CASRTGTLPQHF